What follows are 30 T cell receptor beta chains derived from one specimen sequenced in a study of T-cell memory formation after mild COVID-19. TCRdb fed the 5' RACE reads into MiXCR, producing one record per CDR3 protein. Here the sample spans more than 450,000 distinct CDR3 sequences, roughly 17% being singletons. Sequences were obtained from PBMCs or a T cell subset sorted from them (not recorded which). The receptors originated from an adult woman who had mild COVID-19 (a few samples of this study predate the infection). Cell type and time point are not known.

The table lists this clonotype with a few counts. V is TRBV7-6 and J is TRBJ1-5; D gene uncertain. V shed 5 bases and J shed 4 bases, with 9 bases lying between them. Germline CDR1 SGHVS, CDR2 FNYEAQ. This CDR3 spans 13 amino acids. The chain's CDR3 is CASSHEPNQPQHF. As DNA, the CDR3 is TGTGCCAGCAGCCATGAACCTAATCAGCCCCAGCATTTT.

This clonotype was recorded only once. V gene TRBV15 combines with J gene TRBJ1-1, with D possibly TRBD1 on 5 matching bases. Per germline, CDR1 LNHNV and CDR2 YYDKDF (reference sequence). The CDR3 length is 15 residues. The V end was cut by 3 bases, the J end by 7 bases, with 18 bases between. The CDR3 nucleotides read TGTGCCACCAGCAGGTCCCCGAAGGGGAGGGTTGAAGCTTTCTTT. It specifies CATSRSPKGRVEAFF.

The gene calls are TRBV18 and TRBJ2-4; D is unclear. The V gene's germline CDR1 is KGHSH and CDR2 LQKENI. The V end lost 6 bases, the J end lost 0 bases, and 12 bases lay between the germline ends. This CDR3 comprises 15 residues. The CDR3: CASSADLLAKNIQYF. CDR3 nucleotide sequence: TGTGCCAGCTCCGCGGATCTCCTAGCCAAAAACATTCAGTACTTC.

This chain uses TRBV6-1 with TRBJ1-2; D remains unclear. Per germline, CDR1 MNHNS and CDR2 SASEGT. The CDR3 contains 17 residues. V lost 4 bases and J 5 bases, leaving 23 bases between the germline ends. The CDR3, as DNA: TGTGCCAGCAGTGCCGAAGGAGCCCTGGCAAGCCAATATGGCTACACCTTC. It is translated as CASSAEGALASQYGYTF.

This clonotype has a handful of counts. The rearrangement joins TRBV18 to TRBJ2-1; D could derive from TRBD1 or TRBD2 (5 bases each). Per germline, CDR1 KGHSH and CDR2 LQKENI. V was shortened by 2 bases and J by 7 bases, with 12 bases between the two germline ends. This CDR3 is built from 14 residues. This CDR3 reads CASSPGTEGNEQFF. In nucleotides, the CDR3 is TGTGCCAGCTCACCAGGGACCGAAGGGAATGAGCAGTTCTTC.

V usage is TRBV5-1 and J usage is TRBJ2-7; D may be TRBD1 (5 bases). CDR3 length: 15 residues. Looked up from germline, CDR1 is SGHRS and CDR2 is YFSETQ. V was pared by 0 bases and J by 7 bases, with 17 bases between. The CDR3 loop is CASSLVSGARGEQYF. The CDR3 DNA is TGCGCCAGCAGCTTGGTGTCAGGCGCTAGGGGTGAGCAGTACTTC. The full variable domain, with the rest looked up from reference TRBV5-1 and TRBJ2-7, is KAGVTQTPRYLIKTRGQQVTLSCSPISGHRSVSWYQQTPGQGLQFLFEYFSETQRNKGNFPGRFSGRQFSNSRSEMNVSTLELGDSALYLCASSLVSGARGEQYFGPGTRLTVT.

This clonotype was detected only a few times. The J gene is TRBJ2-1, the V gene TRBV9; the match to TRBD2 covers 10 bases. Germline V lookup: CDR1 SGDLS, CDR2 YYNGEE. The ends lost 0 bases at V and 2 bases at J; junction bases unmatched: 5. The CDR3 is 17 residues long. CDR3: CASSVGASGGPYNEQFF. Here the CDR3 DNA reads TGTGCCAGCAGCGTAGGCGCTAGCGGGGGCCCCTACAATGAGCAGTTCTTC.

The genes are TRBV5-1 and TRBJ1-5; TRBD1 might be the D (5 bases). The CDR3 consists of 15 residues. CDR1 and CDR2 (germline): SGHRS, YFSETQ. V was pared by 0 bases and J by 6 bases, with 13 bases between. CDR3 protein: CASSLGQTPGQPQHF. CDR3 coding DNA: TGCGCCAGCAGCTTGGGACAGACCCCGGGTCAGCCCCAGCATTTT.

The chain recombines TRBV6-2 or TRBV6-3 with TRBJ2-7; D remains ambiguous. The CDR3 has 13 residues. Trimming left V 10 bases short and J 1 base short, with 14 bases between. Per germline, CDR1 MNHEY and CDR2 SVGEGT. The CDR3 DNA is TGTGCCACCCTGCCAGCTCGGTCCTACGAGCAGTACTTC. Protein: CATLPARSYEQYF.

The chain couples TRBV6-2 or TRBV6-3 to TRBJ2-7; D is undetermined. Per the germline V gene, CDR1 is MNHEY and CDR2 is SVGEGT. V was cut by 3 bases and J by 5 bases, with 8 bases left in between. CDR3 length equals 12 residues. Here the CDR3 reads CASSYASDEQYF. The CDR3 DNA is TGTGCCAGCAGTTATGCTAGTGACGAGCAGTACTTC.

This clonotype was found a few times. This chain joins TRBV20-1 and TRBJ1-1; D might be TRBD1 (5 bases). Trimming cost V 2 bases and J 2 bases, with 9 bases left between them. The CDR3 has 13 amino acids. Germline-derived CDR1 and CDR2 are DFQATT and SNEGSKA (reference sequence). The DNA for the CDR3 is TGCAGTGCTAGATCGGGGCCAAACACTGAAGCTTTCTTT. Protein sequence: CSARSGPNTEAFF.

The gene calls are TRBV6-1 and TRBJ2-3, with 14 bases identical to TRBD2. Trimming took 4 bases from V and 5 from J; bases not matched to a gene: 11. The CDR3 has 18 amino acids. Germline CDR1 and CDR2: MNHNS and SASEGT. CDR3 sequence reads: CASSGRGTSGRGGDTQYF. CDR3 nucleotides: TGTGCCAGCAGTGGACGGGGGACTAGCGGGAGAGGAGGAGATACGCAGTATTTT.

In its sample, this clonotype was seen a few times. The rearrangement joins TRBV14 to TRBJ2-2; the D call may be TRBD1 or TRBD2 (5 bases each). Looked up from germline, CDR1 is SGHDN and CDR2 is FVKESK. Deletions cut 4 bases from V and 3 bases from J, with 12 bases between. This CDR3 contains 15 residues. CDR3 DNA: TGTGCCAGCAGCCCTCGAGAGGGGTACACCGGGGAGCTGTTTTTT. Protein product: CASSPREGYTGELFF.

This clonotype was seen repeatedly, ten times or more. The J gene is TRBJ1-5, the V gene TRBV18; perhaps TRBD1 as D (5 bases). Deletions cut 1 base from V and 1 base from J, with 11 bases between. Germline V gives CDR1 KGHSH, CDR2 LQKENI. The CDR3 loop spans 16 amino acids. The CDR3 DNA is TGTGCCAGCTCACCACGGGGGGTGGGGAGCAATCAGCCCCAGCATTTT. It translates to CASSPRGVGSNQPQHF.

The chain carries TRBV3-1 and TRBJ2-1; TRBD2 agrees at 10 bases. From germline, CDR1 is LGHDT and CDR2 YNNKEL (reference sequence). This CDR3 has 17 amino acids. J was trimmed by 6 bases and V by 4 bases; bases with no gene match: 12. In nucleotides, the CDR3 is TGTGCCAGCAGCCCAAGAGCTGGGACTAGCGACTTCAATGAGCAGTTCTTC. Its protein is CASSPRAGTSDFNEQFF.

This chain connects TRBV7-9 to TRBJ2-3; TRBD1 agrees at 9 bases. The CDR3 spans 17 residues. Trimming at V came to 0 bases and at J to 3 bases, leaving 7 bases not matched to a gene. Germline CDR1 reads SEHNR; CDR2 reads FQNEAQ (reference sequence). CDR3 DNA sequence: TGTGCCAGCAGCTTAGCTAGCCGGGACAGGGAGACAGATACGCAGTATTTT. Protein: CASSLASRDRETDTQYF.

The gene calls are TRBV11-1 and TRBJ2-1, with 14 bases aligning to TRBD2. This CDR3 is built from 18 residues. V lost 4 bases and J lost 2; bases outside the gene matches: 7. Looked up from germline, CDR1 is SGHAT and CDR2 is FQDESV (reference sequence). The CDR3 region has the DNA TGTGCCAGCAGCTCAGGGACTAGCGGGGGCCGCACCTACAATGAGCAGTTCTTC. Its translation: CASSSGTSGGRTYNEQFF.

The CDR3 bases are TGTGCCAGCACCCAGGGTAGCGGGACTAAAGATACGCAGTATTTT. This encodes CASTQGSGTKDTQYF. The chain uses TRBV7-6 and TRBJ2-3; the match to TRBD2 covers 8 bases. This CDR3 contains 15 residues. V was clipped by 7 bases and J by 5 bases; unmatched bases: 11. Germline CDR1 SGHVS, CDR2 FNYEAQ.

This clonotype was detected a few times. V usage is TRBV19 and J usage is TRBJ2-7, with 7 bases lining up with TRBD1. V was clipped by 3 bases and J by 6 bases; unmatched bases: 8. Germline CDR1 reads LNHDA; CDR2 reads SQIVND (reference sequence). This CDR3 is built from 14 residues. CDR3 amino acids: CASSIRDSLGEQYF. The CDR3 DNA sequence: TGTGCCAGTAGTATCCGGGACAGCCTTGGCGAGCAGTACTTC.

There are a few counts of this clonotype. The CDR3 is CASSLGSFTGELFF. The DNA of the CDR3 is TGTGCCAGCAGCTTAGGCTCTTTCACCGGGGAGCTGTTTTTT. The chain couples TRBV5-6 to TRBJ2-2; D call uncertain. Germline assignment: CDR1 SGHDT and CDR2 YYEEEE. The CDR3 totals 14 residues. Trimming removed 2 bases from V and 4 bases from J, with 9 bases in between.

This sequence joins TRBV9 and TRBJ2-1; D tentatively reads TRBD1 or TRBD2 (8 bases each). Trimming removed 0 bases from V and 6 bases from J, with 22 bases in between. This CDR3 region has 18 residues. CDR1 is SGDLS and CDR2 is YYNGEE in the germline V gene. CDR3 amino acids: CASSVAGTGLAMFNEQFF. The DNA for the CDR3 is TGTGCCAGCAGCGTAGCTGGGACAGGACTAGCTATGTTCAATGAGCAGTTCTTC.

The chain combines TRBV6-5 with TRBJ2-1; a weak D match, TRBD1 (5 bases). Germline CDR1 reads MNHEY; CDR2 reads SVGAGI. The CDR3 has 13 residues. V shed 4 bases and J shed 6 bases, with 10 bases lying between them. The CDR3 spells CASSWTLGNEQFF. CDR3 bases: TGTGCCAGCAGTTGGACACTTGGCAATGAGCAGTTCTTC.

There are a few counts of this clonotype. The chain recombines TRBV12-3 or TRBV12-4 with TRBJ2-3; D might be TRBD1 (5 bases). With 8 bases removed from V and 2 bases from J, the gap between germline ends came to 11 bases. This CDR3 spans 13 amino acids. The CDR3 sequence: CASGKGPTDTQYF. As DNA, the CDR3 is TGTGCCAGCGGGAAGGGGCCCACAGATACGCAGTATTTT.

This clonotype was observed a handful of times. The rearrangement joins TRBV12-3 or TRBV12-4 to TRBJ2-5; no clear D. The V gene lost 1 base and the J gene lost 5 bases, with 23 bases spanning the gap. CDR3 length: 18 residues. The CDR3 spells CASSLGLVQTHPLETQYF. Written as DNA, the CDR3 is TGTGCCAGCAGTTTAGGGCTTGTCCAGACTCACCCTTTGGAGACCCAGTACTTC.

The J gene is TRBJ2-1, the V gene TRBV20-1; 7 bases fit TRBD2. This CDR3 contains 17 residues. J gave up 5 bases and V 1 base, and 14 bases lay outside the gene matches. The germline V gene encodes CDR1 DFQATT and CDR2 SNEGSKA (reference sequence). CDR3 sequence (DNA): TGCAGTGCTAGAGTCGCACAGCGGGGTATTGTTAACAATGAGCAGTTCTTC. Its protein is CSARVAQRGIVNNEQFF.

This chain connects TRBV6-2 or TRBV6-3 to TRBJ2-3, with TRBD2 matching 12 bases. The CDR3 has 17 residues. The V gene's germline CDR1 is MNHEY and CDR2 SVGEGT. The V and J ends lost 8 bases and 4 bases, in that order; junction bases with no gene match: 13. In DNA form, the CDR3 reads TGTGCCAGCCTGGACCGATTGACTAGCGGGAGCGCAGATACGCAGTATTTT. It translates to CASLDRLTSGSADTQYF.

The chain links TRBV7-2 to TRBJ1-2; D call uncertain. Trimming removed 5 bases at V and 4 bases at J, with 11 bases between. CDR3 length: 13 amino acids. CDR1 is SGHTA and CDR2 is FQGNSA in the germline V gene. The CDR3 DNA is TGTGCCAGCAGCCCCACGGCCAGCTATGGCTACACCTTC. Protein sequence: CASSPTASYGYTF.

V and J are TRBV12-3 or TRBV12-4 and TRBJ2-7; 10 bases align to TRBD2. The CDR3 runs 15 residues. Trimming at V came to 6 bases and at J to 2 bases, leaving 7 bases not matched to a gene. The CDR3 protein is CASRAGTSATYEQYF. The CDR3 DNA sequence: TGTGCCAGCAGGGCCGGGACTAGCGCAACCTACGAGCAGTACTTC.

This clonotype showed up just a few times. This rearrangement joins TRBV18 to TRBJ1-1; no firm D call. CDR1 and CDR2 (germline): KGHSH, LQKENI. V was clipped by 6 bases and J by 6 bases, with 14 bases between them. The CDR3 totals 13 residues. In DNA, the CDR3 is TGTGCCAGCTCCCCTCGAACCTTGGCTGAAGCTTTCTTT. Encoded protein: CASSPRTLAEAFF.

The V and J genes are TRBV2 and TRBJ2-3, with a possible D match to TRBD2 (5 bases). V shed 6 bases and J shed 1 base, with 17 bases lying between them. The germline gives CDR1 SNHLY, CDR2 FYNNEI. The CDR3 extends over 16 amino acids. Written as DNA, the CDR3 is TGTGCCAGCAGACTGGGAGTAGCGCCGCGCACAGATACGCAGTATTTT. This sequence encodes CASRLGVAPRTDTQYF. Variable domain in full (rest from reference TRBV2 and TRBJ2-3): EPEVTQTPSHQVTQMGQEVILRCVPISNHLYFYWYRQILGQKVEFLVSFYNNEISEKSEIFDDQFSVERPDGSNFTLKIRSTKLEDSAMYFCASRLGVAPRTDTQYFGPGTRLTVL.